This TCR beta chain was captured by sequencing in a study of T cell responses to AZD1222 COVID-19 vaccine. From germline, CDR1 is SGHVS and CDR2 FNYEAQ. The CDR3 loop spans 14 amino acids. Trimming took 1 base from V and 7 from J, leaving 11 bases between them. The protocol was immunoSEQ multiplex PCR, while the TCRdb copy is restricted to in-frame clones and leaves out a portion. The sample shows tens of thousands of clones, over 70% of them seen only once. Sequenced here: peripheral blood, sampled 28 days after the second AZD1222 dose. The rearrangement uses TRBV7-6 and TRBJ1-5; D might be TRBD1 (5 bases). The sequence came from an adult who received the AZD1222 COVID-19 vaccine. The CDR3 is CASSLVQGTQPQHF. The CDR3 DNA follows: TGTGCCAGCAGCTTAGTCCAGGGCACCCAGCCCCAGCATTTT.